Listed here is a single TCR beta chain. The antigen remains undetermined. Diagnoses were established using clinical symptoms, serum thyroxine and TRAb, thyroid ultrasound and orbital computed tomography. Fresh peripheral blood, 9.5 to 10 ml of it, supplied the PBMCs. Amplification of TCR beta CDR3 regions was performed using RNA transcripts as template. An initial round of RT-PCR targeting the TCR CDR3 relied on the HTBI primer set. TCRdb reanalysed the multiplex PCR reads using MiXCR and keeps one entry per CDR3 protein. The sample yields about 480,000 distinct CDR3 sequences, approximately 15% seen once. This entry belongs to a study of T cells in Graves' hyperthyroidism and ophthalmopathy. Whole-study context: Before any treatment, at initial diagnosis, peripheral blood was collected.

Study-level points and caveats: Ophthalmopathy was identified by the model a median 6.5 months ahead of onset.

The CDR3 sequence is 12 residues long. Looked up from germline, CDR1 is MNHNS and CDR2 is SASEGT. V lost 5 bases and J lost 7; bases outside the gene matches: 3. The sequence came from a woman aged 18-30 years with Graves' hyperthyroidism. V is TRBV6-1 and J is TRBJ2-3; TRBD1 matches 7 bases. What was sequenced was blood. DNA of the CDR3: TGTGCCAGCAGTACAGGGGTAAATACGCAGTATTTT. Translated, it gives CASSTGVNTQYF.